The present T cell receptor (beta chain) was sequenced within a study of control samples from healthy donors and cancer patients. Produced via immunoSEQ multiplex PCR; TCRdb's table is partial and in-frame only. The table records about 13,000 clones, around four fifths of them present only once. This receptor was obtained from a male donor with melanoma. The sequenced sample consisted of formalin-fixed, paraffin-embedded tissue.

The CDR3 here is CSVEAGNTDTQYF. The CDR3 coding sequence is TGCAGCGTTGAGGCAGGGAACACAGATACGCAGTATTTT. The chain recombines TRBV29-1 with TRBJ2-3, with a weak D call TRBD1 (5 bases). V lost 3 bases, J lost 2 bases, and 9 bases lay in between. The length of the CDR3 is 13 residues. From germline, CDR1 is SQVTM and CDR2 ANQGSEA.